This T cell receptor beta chain was profiled in a study of early T cells in non-severe SARS-CoV-2 infection. Turning to the study itself: It was bulk RNA from unsorted whole blood that was sequenced, and the chains were unpaired.

Many counts were recorded for this clonotype. Its specificity is unknown. The CDR3 extends over 17 amino acids. The germline CDR1 and CDR2 sequences are SQVTM and ANQGSEA. With 6 bases clipped from V and 1 base from J, the junction kept 14 bases outside the gene matches. Regarding the study as a whole: Clonotype matching in VDJdb favored anti-spike CD8 responses and did not capture private and CD4 specificities.

Individual cDNA molecules each received unique molecular identifiers attached to them. TCRdb redid the calling of the 5' RACE reads with MiXCR, one entry per CDR3 protein. The sample has around 37,000 distinct CDR3 sequences; roughly 9.2% are singletons. Sample: whole blood. The gene calls are TRBV29-1 and TRBJ2-3; 9 positions match TRBD2. This TCR came from an adult who was a healthcare worker with PCR-confirmed SARS-CoV-2 infection or an uninfected control (not recorded which). The CDR3 sequence: CSVLGASGEFGTDTQYF. CDR3 in DNA: TGCAGCGTCCTAGGGGCTAGCGGGGAATTTGGCACAGATACGCAGTATTTT.